The clone carrying this TCR beta chain was seen only a few times. Its specificity is not known. This PCR relied on a set of 60 Vbeta primers and 13 Jbeta primers. Clones were read by immunoSEQ multiplex PCR, and TCRdb kept only the in-frame ones, dropping some. Of approximately 150,000 clones listed, more than 80% are singletons. Germline assignment: CDR1 SGHTA and CDR2 FQGTGA. The CDR3 extends over 14 amino acids. The germline V and J ends were trimmed by 3 bases and 6 bases, with 14 bases remaining between them. This entry belongs to a study of cytomegalovirus exposure and HLA in healthy donors. Study-wide points: The classifier reportedly diagnosed cytomegalovirus status with high specificity and sensitivity. Rare TCR sequences predominated, though certain public TCRs were found in many donors.

The sample consisted of PBMCs. The receptor comes from a woman aged 45-65 years in good health and CMV-seronegative. This chain connects TRBV7-3 to TRBJ1-2; D possibly corresponds to TRBD1 (5 bases). Here the CDR3 reads CASSFEGARDGYTF. The CDR3 nucleotides read TGTGCCAGCAGCTTCGAAGGGGCCAGGGATGGCTACACCTTC.